The 27 T cell receptor beta chains below were found in one sample sequenced in a study of blood T cell repertoires in COVID-19. Some clones are missing from TCRdb's copy, which holds only in-frame ones; the method was immunoSEQ multiplex PCR. The sample records about 320,000 clones, more than 90% being singletons. The sequencing sample was made of PBMCs or T cells enriched from blood (not recorded which). The source of these receptors is a man in his 60s who had recovered from COVID-19.

This clone was counted a single time. This chain uses TRBV5-1 with TRBJ2-7; maybe TRBD2 (5 bases). The CDR3 is made up of 13 amino acids. Germline CDR1 and CDR2: SGHRS and YFSETQ. V lost 0 bases and J lost 7, with 11 bases in between. The CDR3 reads CASSLDPSGEQYF. The CDR3 nucleotides are TGCGCCAGCAGCTTGGACCCCTCGGGAGAGCAGTACTTC.

V is TRBV5-1 and J is TRBJ2-3; 11 nucleotides agree with TRBD2. The CDR3 runs to 19 residues. V lost 3 bases and J lost 1; bases outside the gene matches: 13. Germline V gene data show CDR1 as SGHRS and CDR2 as YFSETQ. The CDR3 nucleotides read TGCGCCAGCAGCTCTGAATATCTAGCGGGAGGTCGGGGCACAGATACGCAGTATTTT. Its protein product is CASSSEYLAGGRGTDTQYF.

This clone was counted a single time. The V gene is TRBV27, the J gene TRBJ1-2; TRBD1 aligns across 7 bases. The CDR3 length is 14 residues. Losses at the gene ends were 5 bases for V and 4 bases for J; bases not matched to a gene: 7. CDR1 is MNHEY, CDR2 SMNVEV, per germline (reference sequence). The CDR3 nucleotides are TGTGCCAGCAGTGGTCAGGGGGGAGGCTATGGCTACACCTTC. It encodes CASSGQGGGYGYTF.

The V and J genes are TRBV20-1 and TRBJ2-5; 7 bases match TRBD2. V gave up 3 bases and J gave up 1 base; unmatched junction bases: 8. Looked up from germline, CDR1 is DFQATT and CDR2 is SNEGSKA (reference sequence). The CDR3 has 15 amino acids. The CDR3 coding sequence is TGCAGTGCTAGTTCTAGCGGTCTAGTCCAAGAGACCCAGTACTTC. Translation: CSASSSGLVQETQYF.

V usage is TRBV5-4 and J usage is TRBJ2-2; 9 nucleotides agree with TRBD2. Germline V lookup: CDR1 SGHNT, CDR2 YYREEE (reference sequence). The CDR3 covers 16 residues. The junction had 4 bases not matched to a gene; V was cut back by 0 bases and J by 4 bases. CDR3 sequence reads: CASSLGGGATTGELFF. In nucleotides, the CDR3 is TGTGCCAGCAGCTTGGGCGGGGGGGCCACCACCGGGGAGCTGTTTTTT.

This clone has a single count. V gene TRBV7-9 combines with J gene TRBJ1-1; D is perhaps TRBD1 (5 bases). There are 12 residues in the CDR3. Deletions cut 5 bases from V and 6 bases from J, with 10 bases between. Germline assignment: CDR1 SEHNR and CDR2 FQNEAQ (reference sequence). CDR3 nucleotides: TGTGCCAGCAGCGCTCAGGGCCCTGAAGCTTTCTTT. This translates into CASSAQGPEAFF.

The chain joins TRBV27 to TRBJ2-7; 8 positions agree with TRBD2. Trimming took 2 bases from V and 4 from J; bases not matched to a gene: 7. The CDR3 is 15 residues long. Germline CDR1 is MNHEY and CDR2 is SMNVEV (reference sequence). The CDR3 region has the DNA TGTGCCAGCAGTTTAGGGAGCGGGAGAAGTTACGAGCAGTACTTC. Its protein is CASSLGSGRSYEQYF.

This CDR3 is CASSPYGNTADTQYF. The CDR3 DNA reads as TGCGCCAGCAGCCCGTACGGTAATACGGCAGATACGCAGTATTTT. The chain is built from TRBV4-3 and TRBJ2-3; D ambiguous. The germline V and J ends were trimmed by 4 bases and 4 bases, with 15 bases remaining between them. CDR1 is LGHNA and CDR2 is YSLEER in the germline V gene. The CDR3 spans 15 residues.

The chain has TRBV3-1 (or the pseudogene TRBV3-2) and TRBJ1-4, with unresolved D. The ends were cut back, 1 base at V and 0 bases at J, with 6 bases in the middle. The CDR3 consists of 15 residues. Germline values: CDR1 LGHDT, CDR2 YNNKEL (reference sequence). The CDR3 sequence is CASSQVPATNEKLFF. CDR3 coding DNA: TGTGCCAGCAGCCAAGTGCCAGCAACTAATGAAAAACTGTTTTTT.

The V gene is TRBV5-1, the J gene TRBJ1-6; possibly TRBD1 for D (6 bases). The V gene's germline CDR1 is SGHRS and CDR2 YFSETQ. V lost 5 bases and J lost 7, with 16 bases in between. The CDR3 runs 15 residues. CDR3: CASRQGPAVNSPLHF. The DNA of the CDR3 is TGCGCCAGCAGACAGGGTCCCGCGGTAAATTCACCCCTCCACTTT.

The rearrangement joins TRBV11-3 to TRBJ1-1; perhaps TRBD1 as D (6 bases). The CDR3 sequence is 16 residues long. The germline V and J ends were trimmed by 2 bases and 2 bases, with 15 bases remaining between them. Germline assignment: CDR1 SGHNT and CDR2 YENEEA. The CDR3 coding sequence is TGTGCCAGCAGCTTAAGGTCCAGGGGATCTAACACTGAAGCTTTCTTT. It specifies CASSLRSRGSNTEAFF.

The chain uses TRBV18 and TRBJ2-5, with 10 nucleotides matching TRBD1. Germline V gene data show CDR1 as KGHSH and CDR2 as LQKENI. V was pared by 3 bases and J by 5 bases, with 6 bases of the junction left unmatched. The CDR3 consists of 15 residues. CDR3 residues: CASSPKGQGTETQYF. The CDR3 region has the DNA TGTGCCAGCTCACCGAAGGGACAGGGGACTGAGACCCAGTACTTC. Looking up the rest from reference TRBV18 and TRBJ2-5 gives the full variable domain: NAGVMQNPRHLVRRRGQEARLRCSPMKGHSHVYWYRQLPEEGLKFMVYLQKENIIDESGMPKERFSAEFPKEGPSILRIQQVVRGDSAAYFCASSPKGQGTETQYFGPGTRLLVL.

J is TRBJ2-1 and V is TRBV4-1; 10 bases are shared with TRBD2. V dropped 4 bases and J dropped 2; count of bases not matched to a gene: 5. Germline lookup yields CDR1 MGHRA and CDR2 YSYEKL. CDR3 size: 16 residues. The CDR3 loop reads CASSRGLAVTYNEQFF. CDR3 bases: TGCGCCAGCAGCCGTGGACTAGCGGTAACCTACAATGAGCAGTTCTTC.

The J gene is TRBJ1-2, the V gene TRBV11-2; perhaps TRBD1 as D (5 bases). V lost 0 bases and J 7 bases, leaving 21 bases between the germline ends. CDR1 and CDR2 (germline): SGHAT, FQNNGV. This CDR3 contains 17 residues. CDR3 nucleotides: TGTGCCAGCAGCTTAGATCAGTATTATGGGACGGAGGGTGGCTACACCTTC. Protein sequence: CASSLDQYYGTEGGYTF.

This chain uses TRBV6-5 with TRBJ1-5, with TRBD1 matching over 9 bases. The germline CDR1 and CDR2 sequences are MNHEY and SVGAGI. The CDR3 is made up of 13 amino acids. V gave up 6 bases and J gave up 5 bases; unmatched junction bases: 2. Written as DNA, the CDR3 is TGTGCCAGCAGAGGACAGGGGTATCAGCCCCAGCATTTT. Translating it yields CASRGQGYQPQHF.

This sequence joins TRBV29-1 and TRBJ2-3, with 9 bases identical to TRBD2. Germline V gene sequence: CDR1 SQVTM, CDR2 ANQGSEA. This CDR3 spans 18 amino acids. With 6 bases clipped from V and 0 bases from J, the junction kept 16 bases outside the gene matches. DNA of the CDR3: TGCAGCGTGACCTGGGGCGGGAGGGATCTCTATAGCACAGATACGCAGTATTTT. Translation: CSVTWGGRDLYSTDTQYF.

The rearrangement uses TRBV3-1 (or the pseudogene TRBV3-2) and TRBJ2-1; 9 bases match TRBD2. V lost 4 bases, J lost 0 bases, and 10 bases stayed unmatched. CDR1 and CDR2 from the germline V gene are LGHDT and YNNKEL (reference sequence). The CDR3 is 18 amino acids. CDR3 sequence reads: CASSLQGQLAGSYNEQFF. The CDR3 coding sequence is TGTGCCAGCAGCCTACAAGGACAACTAGCGGGCTCCTACAATGAGCAGTTCTTC.

The chain joins TRBV3-1 (or the pseudogene TRBV3-2) to TRBJ2-2, with 15 positions matching TRBD2. CDR1 and CDR2 (germline): LGHDT, YNNKEL (reference sequence). CDR3 length: 20 residues. V dropped 4 bases and J dropped 7; count of bases not matched to a gene: 16. CDR3 in DNA: TGTGCCAGCAGCCCCCTCCCGCGGACTAGCGGGAGGGCCGGGGTCGGGGAGCTGTTTTTT. Its translation is CASSPLPRTSGRAGVGELFF.

The V gene is TRBV5-5, the J gene TRBJ2-4; TRBD1 aligns across 10 bases. The ends lost 0 bases at V and 0 bases at J; junction bases unmatched: 6. The germline V gene has CDR1 SGHKS and CDR2 YYEKEE (reference sequence). The CDR3 consists of 18 residues. The CDR3 DNA is TGTGCCAGCAGCTTGGGGGGACAGGGGTCCCTAGCCAAAAACATTCAGTACTTC. It encodes CASSLGGQGSLAKNIQYF.

The chain employs TRBV28 and TRBJ1-4; D remains unclear. V was clipped by 2 bases and J by 0 bases, with 16 bases between them. The CDR3 spans 18 residues. Germline V gene data show CDR1 as MDHEN and CDR2 as SYDVKM. CDR3 residues: CASSLLKSGPSTNEKLFF. The DNA of the CDR3 is TGTGCCAGCAGTTTACTTAAGTCCGGTCCTTCAACTAATGAAAAACTGTTTTTT.

The chain's CDR3 is CASRAGQRAGANVLTF. The CDR3 DNA sequence: TGTGCCAGCCGGGCAGGGCAAAGGGCTGGGGCCAACGTCCTGACTTTC. The chain uses TRBV27 and TRBJ2-6, with D possibly TRBD1 on 5 matching bases. Trimming removed 8 bases from V and 2 bases from J, with 16 bases in between. Germline loops: CDR1 MNHEY, CDR2 SMNVEV (reference sequence). The CDR3 runs to 16 residues.

This clone was counted a single time. The V and J genes are TRBV11-3 and TRBJ1-6, with no clear D. The V gene lost 7 bases and the J gene lost 7 bases, with 11 bases spanning the gap. Germline V CDR1 and CDR2: SGHNT, YENEEA. This CDR3 is 13 amino acids long. The CDR3 loop is CASTPGSNSPLHF. The CDR3 DNA follows: TGTGCCAGCACCCCGGGATCCAATTCACCCCTCCACTTT.

The genes are TRBV5-6 and TRBJ2-1; TRBD2 matches at 8 bases. Per the germline V gene, CDR1 is SGHDT and CDR2 is YYEEEE. This CDR3 spans 15 amino acids. Trimming took 0 bases from V and 6 from J; bases not matched to a gene: 5. In nucleotides, the CDR3 is TGTGCCAGCAGCTTGGGGACTAGCTTTCCCAATGAGCAGTTCTTC. Translated, it gives CASSLGTSFPNEQFF.

The chain recombines TRBV5-1 with TRBJ2-1; 9 nucleotides align to TRBD1. The junction had 8 bases not matched to a gene; V was cut back by 5 bases and J by 5 bases. The CDR3 runs to 15 residues. From germline, CDR1 is SGHRS and CDR2 YFSETQ. The CDR3 DNA sequence: TGCGCCAGCAGACTGGGACAGGGAAAAAACAATGAGCAGTTCTTC. Encoded protein: CASRLGQGKNNEQFF.

V is TRBV5-8 and J is TRBJ2-1; 9 nucleotides align to TRBD2. The CDR3 has 13 residues. The germline V gene has CDR1 SGHTS and CDR2 YDEGEE. Trimming at V came to 4 bases and at J to 9 bases, leaving 5 bases not matched to a gene. CDR3 sequence: CASSQLSGGEQFF. The CDR3 region has the DNA TGTGCCAGCAGCCAACTTAGCGGGGGTGAGCAGTTCTTC.

The J gene is TRBJ2-1, the V gene TRBV7-3; 8 bases are shared with TRBD1. V was pared by 1 base and J by 9 bases, with 11 bases of the junction left unmatched. There are 16 residues in the CDR3. Looked up from germline, CDR1 is SGHTA and CDR2 is FQGTGA. CDR3 DNA sequence: TGTGCCAGCAGCTTAAAGGCCGGACAGGGTTTCGGTGAGCAGTTCTTC. Its protein is CASSLKAGQGFGEQFF.

CDR3 region: CASSSRDRGYNEQFF. CDR3 coding DNA: TGTGCCAGCAGCTCGAGGGACAGGGGCTACAATGAGCAGTTCTTC. The V call is TRBV11-2, the J call TRBJ2-1; the match to TRBD1 covers 10 bases. Germline CDR1 and CDR2: SGHAT and FQNNGV. The V and J ends lost 4 bases and 3 bases, in that order; junction bases with no gene match: 3. The CDR3 sequence is 15 residues long.